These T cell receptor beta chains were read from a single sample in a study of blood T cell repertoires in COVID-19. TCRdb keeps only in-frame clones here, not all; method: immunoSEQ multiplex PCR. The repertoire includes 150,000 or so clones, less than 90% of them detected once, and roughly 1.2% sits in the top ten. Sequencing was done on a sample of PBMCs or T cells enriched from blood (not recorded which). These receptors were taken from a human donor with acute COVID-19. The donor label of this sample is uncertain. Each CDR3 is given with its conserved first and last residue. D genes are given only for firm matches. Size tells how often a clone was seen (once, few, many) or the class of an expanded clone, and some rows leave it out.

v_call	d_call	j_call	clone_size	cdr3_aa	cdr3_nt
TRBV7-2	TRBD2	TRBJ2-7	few	CASSAASGNYEQYF	TGTGCCAGCAGCGCTGCTAGCGGAAACTACGAGCAGTACTTC
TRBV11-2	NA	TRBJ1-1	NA	CASSLALTGNTEAFF	TGTGCCAGCAGCTTAGCATTGACAGGGAACACTGAAGCTTTCTTT
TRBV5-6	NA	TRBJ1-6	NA	CASTTTGGESPLHF	TGTGCCAGCACTACGACTGGAGGGGAGTCACCCCTCCACTTT
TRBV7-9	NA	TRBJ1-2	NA	CASSSGTRWRDGYTF	TGTGCCAGCAGCTCCGGAACCCGGTGGCGGGATGGCTACACCTTC
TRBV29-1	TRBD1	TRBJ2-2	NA	CSGGSGGRTGELFF	TGCAGCGGGGGGTCAGGGGGCCGGACCGGGGAGCTGTTTTTT
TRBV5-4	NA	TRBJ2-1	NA	CASSGRDFSLNEQFF	TGTGCCAGCAGCGGCCGGGACTTCTCACTCAATGAGCAGTTCTTC
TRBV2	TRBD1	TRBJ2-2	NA	CASSGQGGGTGELFF	TGTGCCAGCAGTGGACAGGGGGGGGGCACCGGGGAGCTGTTTTTT
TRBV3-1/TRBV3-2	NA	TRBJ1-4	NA	CASSLSDRNEKLFF	TGTGCCAGCAGCCTTAGCGACCGAAATGAAAAACTGTTTTTT
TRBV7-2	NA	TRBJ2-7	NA	CASSQETGFEQYF	TGTGCCAGCAGCCAAGAAACAGGGTTCGAGCAGTACTTC
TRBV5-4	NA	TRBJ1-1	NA	CASSFAGRMNTEAFF	TGTGCCAGCAGCTTCGCGGGGCGGATGAACACTGAAGCTTTCTTT
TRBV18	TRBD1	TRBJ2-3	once	CASSPEQGIDTQYF	TGTGCCAGCTCACCAGAACAGGGGATAGATACGCAGTATTTT
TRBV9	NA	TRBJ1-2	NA	CASSVGSRDTNYGYTF	TGTGCCAGCAGCGTAGGATCCAGGGACACTAACTATGGCTACACCTTC
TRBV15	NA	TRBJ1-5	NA	CATSRGDQPQHF	TGTGCCACCAGCAGGGGCGATCAGCCCCAGCATTTT
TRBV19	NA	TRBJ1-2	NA	CASSALYGYTF	TGTGCCAGTAGTGCACTATATGGCTACACCTTC
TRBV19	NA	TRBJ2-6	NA	CASSTRLSGANVLTF	TGTGCCAGTAGTACCAGACTCTCTGGGGCCAACGTCCTGACTTTC
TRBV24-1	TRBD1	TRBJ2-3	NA	CATSGPGTGRGDTQYF	TGTGCCACCAGTGGCCCCGGGACAGGGCGTGGAGATACGCAGTATTTT
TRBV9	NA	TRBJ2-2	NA	CASSRGGQNTGELFF	TGTGCCAGCAGCAGAGGGGGACAAAACACCGGGGAGCTGTTTTTT
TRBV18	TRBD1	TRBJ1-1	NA	CASSTGQGAEAFF	TGTGCCAGCTCAACGGGACAGGGGGCTGAAGCTTTCTTT
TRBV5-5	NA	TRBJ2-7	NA	CASSLGAATYEQYF	TGTGCCAGCAGCTTGGGGGCAGCTACCTACGAGCAGTACTTC
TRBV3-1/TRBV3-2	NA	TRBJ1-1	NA	CASSQRGGNTEAFF	TGTGCCAGCAGCCAAAGGGGGGGGAACACTGAAGCTTTCTTT
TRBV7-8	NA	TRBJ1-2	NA	CASSLTENYGYTF	TGTGCCAGCAGCTTAACAGAAAACTATGGCTACACCTTC
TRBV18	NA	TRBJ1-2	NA	CASSPPGGSHYGYTF	TGTGCCAGCTCACCACCGGGAGGGAGTCACTATGGCTACACCTTC
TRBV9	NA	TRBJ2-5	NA	CASSAPGLEETQYF	TGTGCCAGCAGCGCGCCGGGACTCGAAGAGACCCAGTACTTC
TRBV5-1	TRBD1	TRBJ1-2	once	CASGRWGQSLNYGYTF	TGCGCCAGTGGGCGATGGGGACAGTCACTAAACTATGGCTACACCTTC
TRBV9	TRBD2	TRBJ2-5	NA	CASSVAAGGRQETQYF	TGTGCCAGCAGCGTAGCAGCGGGGGGGCGCCAAGAGACCCAGTACTTC
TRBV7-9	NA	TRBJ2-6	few	CASSRRQASFSGANVLTF	TGTGCCAGCAGCCGTCGACAGGCTTCCTTCTCTGGGGCCAACGTCCTGACTTTC
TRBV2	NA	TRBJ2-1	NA	CATSRGLGEQFF	TGTGCCACCTCCCGCGGCCTCGGAGAGCAGTTCTTC
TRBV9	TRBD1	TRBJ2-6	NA	CASSPTGSGSGANVLTF	TGTGCCAGCAGCCCGACAGGGAGCGGATCTGGGGCCAACGTCCTGACTTTC
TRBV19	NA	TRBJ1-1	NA	CASSISPFRENTEAFF	TGTGCCAGTAGTATATCCCCCTTTCGAGAGAACACTGAAGCTTTCTTT
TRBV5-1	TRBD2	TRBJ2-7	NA	CASSPGLAGGSYEQYF	TGCGCCAGCAGCCCGGGACTAGCGGGGGGCTCCTACGAGCAGTACTTC
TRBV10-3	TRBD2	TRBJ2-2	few	CAISESSGGAGELFF	TGTGCCATCAGTGAGTCTAGCGGGGGGGCCGGGGAGCTGTTTTTT